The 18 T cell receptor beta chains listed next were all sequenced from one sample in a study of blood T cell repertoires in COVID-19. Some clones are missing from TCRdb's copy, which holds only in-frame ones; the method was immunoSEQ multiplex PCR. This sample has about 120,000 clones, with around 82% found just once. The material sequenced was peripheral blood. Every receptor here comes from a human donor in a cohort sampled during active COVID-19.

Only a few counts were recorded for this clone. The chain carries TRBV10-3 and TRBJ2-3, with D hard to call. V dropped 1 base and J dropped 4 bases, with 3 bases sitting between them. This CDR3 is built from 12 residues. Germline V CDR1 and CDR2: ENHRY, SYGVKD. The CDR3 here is CAISELSDTQYF. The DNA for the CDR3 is TGTGCCATCAGTGAGTTATCAGATACGCAGTATTTT.

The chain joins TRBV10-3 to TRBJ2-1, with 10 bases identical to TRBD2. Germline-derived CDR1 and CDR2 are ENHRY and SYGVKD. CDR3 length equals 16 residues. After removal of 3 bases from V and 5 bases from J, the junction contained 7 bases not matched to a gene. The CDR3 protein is CAISEPAGGPNNEQFF. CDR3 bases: TGTGCCATCAGTGAACCAGCGGGGGGGCCGAACAATGAGCAGTTCTTC.

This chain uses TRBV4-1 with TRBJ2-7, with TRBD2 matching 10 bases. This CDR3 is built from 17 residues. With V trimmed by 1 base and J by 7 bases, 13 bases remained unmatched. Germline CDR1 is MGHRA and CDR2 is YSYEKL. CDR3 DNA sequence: TGCGCCAGCAGCCAAGTCTTACCCGGGACTAGCGTTGGGGAGCAGTACTTC. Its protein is CASSQVLPGTSVGEQYF.

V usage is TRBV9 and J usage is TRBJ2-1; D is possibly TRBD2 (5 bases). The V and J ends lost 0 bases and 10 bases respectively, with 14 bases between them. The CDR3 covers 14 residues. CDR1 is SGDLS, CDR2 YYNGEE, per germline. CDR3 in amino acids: CASSVEDFSREQFF. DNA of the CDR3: TGTGCCAGCAGCGTAGAGGACTTCTCTAGGGAGCAGTTCTTC.

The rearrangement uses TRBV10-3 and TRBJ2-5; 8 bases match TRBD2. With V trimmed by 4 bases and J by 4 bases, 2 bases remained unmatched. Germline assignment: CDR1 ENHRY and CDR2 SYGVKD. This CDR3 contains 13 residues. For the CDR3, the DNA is TGTGCCATCAGTGCGGGGGGGGGAGAGACCCAGTACTTC. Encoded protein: CAISAGGGETQYF.

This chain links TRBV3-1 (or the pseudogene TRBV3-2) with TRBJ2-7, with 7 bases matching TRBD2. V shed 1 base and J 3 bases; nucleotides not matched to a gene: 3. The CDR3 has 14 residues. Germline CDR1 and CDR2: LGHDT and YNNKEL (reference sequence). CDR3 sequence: CASSQVPGGYEQYF. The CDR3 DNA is TGTGCCAGCAGCCAAGTTCCGGGAGGCTACGAGCAGTACTTC.

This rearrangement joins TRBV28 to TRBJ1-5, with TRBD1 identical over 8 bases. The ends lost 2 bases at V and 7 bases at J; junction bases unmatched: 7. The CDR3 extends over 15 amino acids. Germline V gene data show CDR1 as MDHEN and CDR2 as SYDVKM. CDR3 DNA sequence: TGTGCCAGCAGTTTAGGGCAGGGGGCAGGACAGCCCCAGCATTTT. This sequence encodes CASSLGQGAGQPQHF.

CDR3 protein: CASSPRLAGPTDTQYF. The CDR3 region has the DNA TGCGCCAGCAGCCCCCGGCTAGCGGGGCCCACAGATACGCAGTATTTT. This chain joins TRBV23-1 and TRBJ2-3; 9 bases are a match to TRBD2. TRBV23-1 is noted as an ORF with a role that remains uncertain. The V and J ends lost 6 bases and 2 bases, in that order; junction bases with no gene match: 9. This CDR3 is built from 16 residues.

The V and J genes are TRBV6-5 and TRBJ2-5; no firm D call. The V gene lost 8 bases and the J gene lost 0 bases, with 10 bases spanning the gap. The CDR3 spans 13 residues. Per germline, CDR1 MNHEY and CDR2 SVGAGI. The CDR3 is CASAQTNQETQYF. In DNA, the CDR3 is TGTGCCAGCGCCCAGACAAACCAAGAGACCCAGTACTTC.

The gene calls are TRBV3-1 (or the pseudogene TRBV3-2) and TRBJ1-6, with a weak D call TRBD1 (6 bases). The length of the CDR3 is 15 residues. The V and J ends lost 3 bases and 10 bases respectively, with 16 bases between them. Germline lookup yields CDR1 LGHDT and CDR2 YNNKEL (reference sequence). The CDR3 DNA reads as TGTGCCAGCAGCCAGGGAGGGGGTAGGAGCTCACCCCTCCACTTT. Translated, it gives CASSQGGGRSSPLHF.

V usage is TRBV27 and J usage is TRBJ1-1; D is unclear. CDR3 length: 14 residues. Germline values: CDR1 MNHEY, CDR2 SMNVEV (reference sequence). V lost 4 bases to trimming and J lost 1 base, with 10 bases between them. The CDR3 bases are TGTGCCAGCAGTTATATTTCGGGGAACACTGAAGCTTTCTTT. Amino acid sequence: CASSYISGNTEAFF.

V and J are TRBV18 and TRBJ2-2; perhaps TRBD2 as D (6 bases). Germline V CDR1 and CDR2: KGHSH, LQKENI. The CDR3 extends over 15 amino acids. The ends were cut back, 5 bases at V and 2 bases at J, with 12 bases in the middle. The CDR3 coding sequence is TGTGCCAGCTCAACACTAGCCCTAAACACCGGGGAGCTGTTTTTT. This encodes CASSTLALNTGELFF.

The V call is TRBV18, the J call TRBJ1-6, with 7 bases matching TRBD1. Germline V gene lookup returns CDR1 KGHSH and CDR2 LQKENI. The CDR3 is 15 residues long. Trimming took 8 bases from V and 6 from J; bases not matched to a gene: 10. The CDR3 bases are TGTGCCAGCCACTCACAGGGGAAAATTAATTCACCCCTCCACTTT. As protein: CASHSQGKINSPLHF.

This CDR3 reads CASRSGGGDYQTYEQYF. CDR3 DNA sequence: TGTGCAAGTCGCTCGGGCGGGGGGGACTACCAAACCTACGAGCAGTACTTC. This chain connects TRBV12-2 to TRBJ2-7; TRBD2, the table's D call, was not compared with the DNA. TRBV12-2 is an annotated pseudogene. This CDR3 has 17 residues.

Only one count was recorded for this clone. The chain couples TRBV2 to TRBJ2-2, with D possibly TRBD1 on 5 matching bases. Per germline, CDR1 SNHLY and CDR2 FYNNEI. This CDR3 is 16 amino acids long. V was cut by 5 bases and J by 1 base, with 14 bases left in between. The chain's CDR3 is CASSRTGLWNTGELFF. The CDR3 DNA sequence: TGTGCCAGCAGTCGCACAGGTTTATGGAACACCGGGGAGCTGTTTTTT.

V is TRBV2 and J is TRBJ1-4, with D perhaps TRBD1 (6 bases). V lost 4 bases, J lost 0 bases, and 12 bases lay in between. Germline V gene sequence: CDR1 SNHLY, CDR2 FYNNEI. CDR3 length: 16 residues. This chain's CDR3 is CASSGQDSATNEKLFF. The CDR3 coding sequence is TGTGCCAGCAGTGGGCAGGACAGTGCAACTAATGAAAAACTGTTTTTT. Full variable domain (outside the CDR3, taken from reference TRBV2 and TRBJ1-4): EPEVTQTPSHQVTQMGQEVILRCVPISNHLYFYWYRQILGQKVEFLVSFYNNEISEKSEIFDDQFSVERPDGSNFTLKIRSTKLEDSAMYFCASSGQDSATNEKLFFGSGTQLSVL.

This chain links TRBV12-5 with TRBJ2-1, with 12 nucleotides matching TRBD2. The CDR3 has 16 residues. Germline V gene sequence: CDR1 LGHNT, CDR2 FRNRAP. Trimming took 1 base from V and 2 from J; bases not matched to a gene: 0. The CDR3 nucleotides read TGTGCTAGTGGTTTGGGACTAGCGGGGGCCTACAATGAGCAGTTCTTC. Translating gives CASGLGLAGAYNEQFF.

DNA of the CDR3: TGTGCCAGCAGGGGACAGGCGTGGGAAAAACTGTTTTTT. Its protein is CASRGQAWEKLFF. This rearrangement joins TRBV2 to TRBJ1-4, with 8 nucleotides matching TRBD1. The CDR3 is made up of 13 amino acids. Germline assignment: CDR1 SNHLY and CDR2 FYNNEI. V was clipped by 6 bases and J by 8 bases; unmatched bases: 5. The variable domain in full, with the rest retrieved from reference TRBV2 and TRBJ1-4, is EPEVTQTPSHQVTQMGQEVILRCVPISNHLYFYWYRQILGQKVEFLVSFYNNEISEKSEIFDDQFSVERPDGSNFTLKIRSTKLEDSAMYFCASRGQAWEKLFFGSGTQLSVL.